The sequence of this TCR beta chain was determined in a study of blood T cells in healthy people across ages. V lost 2 bases and J 6 bases, leaving 12 bases between the germline ends. This CDR3 spans 14 amino acids. Germline-derived CDR1 and CDR2 are SGHTA and FQGNSA. A J-beta primer mix and a sample-barcoded 5' primer were used in a second PCR of about 7 to 11 cycles. In TCRdb, the 5' RACE reads were re-called with MiXCR into one record per CDR3 protein. Of about 800,000 distinct CDR3 sequences in the sample, roughly 60% were seen once. This clonotype was seen a handful of times. The receptor was isolated from a man aged 25 to 45 in good health. Sequencing was carried out using blood. This chain joins TRBV7-2 and TRBJ2-3, with D perhaps TRBD1 or TRBD2 (5 bases each). The DNA for the CDR3 is TGTGCCAGCAGCTTAAGGTTTGGGACGGATACGCAGTATTTT. Translated: CASSLRFGTDTQYF.